Following are 5 T cell receptor beta chains from one sample sequenced in a study of T-cell memory formation after mild COVID-19. TCRdb called the 5' RACE reads again in MiXCR, with one record for every CDR3 protein. The sample has some 600,000 distinct CDR3 sequences, roughly a sixth seen once. The sample taken for sequencing was PBMCs or a T cell subset sorted from them (not recorded which). All receptors derive from an adult woman who had mild COVID-19 (a few samples of this study predate the infection). Cell type and time point are not known.

The rearrangement joins TRBV19 to TRBJ1-6; maybe TRBD1 (5 bases). Germline V CDR1 and CDR2: LNHDA, SQIVND (reference sequence). Trimming cost V 7 bases and J 8 bases, with 18 bases left between them. The CDR3 runs to 15 residues. The CDR3 loop reads CASKGGDLWDSPLHF. The DNA for the CDR3 is TGTGCCAGTAAAGGAGGGGACCTATGGGATTCACCCCTCCACTTT.

The chain recombines TRBV5-1 with TRBJ2-2; weak D call: TRBD1 (8 bases). This CDR3 has 15 residues. CDR1 SGHRS and CDR2 YFSETQ come from the germline V gene. V lost 3 bases to trimming and J lost 4 bases, with 13 bases between them. The CDR3 nucleotides are TGCGCCAGCAGCTCAACAGGGGGGGGCACCGGGGAGCTGTTTTTT. Translating it yields CASSSTGGGTGELFF.

This clonotype was seen only a few times. The chain couples TRBV5-1 to TRBJ2-2; D gene unclear. Germline CDR1 is SGHRS and CDR2 is YFSETQ. The CDR3 totals 15 residues. With 0 bases removed from V and 2 bases from J, the gap between germline ends came to 8 bases. CDR3 bases: TGCGCCAGCAGCTTGGGGCAGGACAACACCGGGGAGCTGTTTTTT. This gives the protein CASSLGQDNTGELFF.

The J gene is TRBJ2-6, the V gene TRBV24-1, with a weak D call TRBD1 (5 bases). CDR3 length: 15 residues. The V gene lost 4 bases and the J gene lost 10 bases, with 16 bases spanning the gap. Germline CDR1 and CDR2: KGHDR and SFDVKD. CDR3 protein: CATSDPGDSLNVLTF. As DNA, the CDR3 is TGTGCCACCAGTGACCCGGGTGACAGCCTAAACGTCCTGACTTTC.

V usage is TRBV3-1 and J usage is TRBJ2-5; 8 bases are a match to TRBD1. Germline V gene lookup returns CDR1 LGHDT and CDR2 YNNKEL (reference sequence). The CDR3 loop spans 16 amino acids. The V and J ends lost 3 bases and 5 bases, in that order; junction bases with no gene match: 11. CDR3 sequence (DNA): TGTGCCAGCAGCCAGCCCAGGGGGCCCCGGCGGGAGACCCAGTACTTC. This sequence encodes CASSQPRGPRRETQYF.